This T cell receptor (beta chain) originates from a study of patients and donors after allogeneic stem cell transplantation. TCRdb used MiXCR to reprocess the RT-PCR reads, holding one entry per CDR3 protein. The sample consists of about a million distinct CDR3 sequences, 15% to 20% of them appearing once. The origin of this receptor is a human donor who was either an allogeneic HSCT recipient or a stem cell or donor lymphocyte infusion donor (not recorded which). It is not recorded whose cells these are; they may come from a transplant donor. The specimen sequenced was blood, either unsorted or a sorted T cell fraction (not recorded which).

CDR3 nucleotide sequence: TGTGCCAGCAGCCCTGCTGGCTTTGAGCAGTTCTTC. It translates to CASSPAGFEQFF. J is TRBJ2-1 and V is TRBV27; no definite D call. The CDR3 has 12 amino acids. The V end was cut by 6 bases, the J end by 9 bases, with 12 bases between. Germline CDR1 and CDR2: MNHEY and SMNVEV (reference sequence).